These 2 T cell receptor beta chains were sequenced from one sample in a study of blood T cells in healthy people across ages. Primed by a sample-barcoded 5' primer and a J-beta primer mix, a second PCR proceeded for about 7 to 12 cycles. TCRdb passed the 5' RACE reads through MiXCR, listing each CDR3 protein once. The table shows about 700,000 distinct CDR3 sequences, with roughly 32% occurring only once. Sequenced material: blood. The receptors were gathered from a woman of 80 years or more in good health.

A remark on this clonotype: The junction and the germline gene differ at one end; a read error may be behind it. CDR3 DNA: TGTGCCTGGAGTGTGGGGACTTTCGCTAACTATGGCCACACCTTC. Translation gives CAWSVGTFANYGHTF. The V gene is TRBV30, the J gene TRBJ1-2; the D gene is possibly TRBD1 (5 bases). CDR1 GTSNPN and CDR2 SVGIG come from the germline V gene (reference sequence). The CDR3 loop spans 15 amino acids.

This rearrangement joins TRBV29-1 to TRBJ2-1; the match to TRBD2 covers 16 bases. Trimming removed 3 bases from V and 6 bases from J; junction bases left unmatched: 11. The CDR3 sequence is 18 residues long. Germline CDR1 SQVTM, CDR2 ANQGSEA. In nucleotides, the CDR3 is TGCAGCGTTGAGGAGTATGGGACTAGCGGGGGGGGAATCAATGAGCAGTTCTTC. It codes for CSVEEYGTSGGGINEQFF.